Listed below are T cell receptor beta chains from one sample, sequenced in a study of CD8 T cells in Susac syndrome. TCRdb processed the immunoSEQ multiplex PCR reads anew with MiXCR; each CDR3 protein has one entry. The sample includes about 190,000 distinct CDR3 sequences, under 97% of them seen just once. The sequenced sample was CD4+ T cells from PBMCs. These receptors were collected from a human donor with Susac syndrome. CDR3s leave out the opening cysteine and the closing phenylalanine or tryptophan. Clone size is not always given. Where it is, it says once, few, many or a class for expanded clones.

j_call: TRBJ1-1; clone_size: NA; v_call: TRBV6-6; cdr3_aa: ASWGCAEAF
j_call: TRBJ1-1; clone_size: once; v_call: TRBV12-5; cdr3_aa: ASGDGTGDTEAF
j_call: TRBJ1-1; clone_size: NA; v_call: TRBV7-2; cdr3_aa: ASSSSPGTMNTEAF
j_call: TRBJ2-5; clone_size: NA; v_call: TRBV9; cdr3_aa: ASSVAQETQY
j_call: TRBJ1-3; clone_size: NA; v_call: TRBV6-5; cdr3_aa: ASSYTGGGNTIY
j_call: TRBJ2-1; clone_size: NA; v_call: TRBV14; cdr3_aa: ASSPKGSEQF
j_call: TRBJ1-6; clone_size: once; v_call: TRBV14; cdr3_aa: ASSQGISYNSPLH
j_call: TRBJ1-2; clone_size: NA; v_call: TRBV30; cdr3_aa: AWRLDRGQGSNYYGYT
j_call: TRBJ1-6; clone_size: NA; v_call: TRBV20-1; cdr3_aa: SARDAGGPELPLH
j_call: TRBJ1-5; clone_size: NA; v_call: TRBV6-2/TRBV6-3; cdr3_aa: ASRTQGGTPQH
j_call: TRBJ1-3; clone_size: NA; v_call: TRBV12-3/TRBV12-4; cdr3_aa: ASRSTGSGYTIY
j_call: TRBJ2-7; clone_size: NA; v_call: TRBV29-1; cdr3_aa: SVGRGLNEQY
j_call: TRBJ2-7; clone_size: NA; v_call: TRBV3-1; cdr3_aa: ASSRLGYEQN
j_call: TRBJ2-1; clone_size: NA; v_call: TRBV7-6; cdr3_aa: ASSLELYNEQF
j_call: TRBJ2-1; clone_size: NA; v_call: TRBV9; cdr3_aa: ASSLYMMGEQF
j_call: TRBJ1-5; clone_size: once; v_call: TRBV6-6; cdr3_aa: ASSYRNQPQH
j_call: TRBJ1-1; clone_size: NA; v_call: TRBV30; cdr3_aa: AWSVVPNTEAF
j_call: TRBJ1-5; clone_size: NA; v_call: TRBV20-1; cdr3_aa: SARYRGHQPQH
j_call: TRBJ2-7; clone_size: NA; v_call: TRBV6-5; cdr3_aa: ASRTVGQKAYEQY
j_call: TRBJ2-5; clone_size: NA; v_call: TRBV20-1; cdr3_aa: SAARGETQY
j_call: TRBJ1-6; clone_size: NA; v_call: TRBV13; cdr3_aa: ASSLVGRTNSPLH
j_call: TRBJ2-1; clone_size: NA; v_call: TRBV9; cdr3_aa: ASSGTGSYNEQF
j_call: TRBJ1-2; clone_size: NA; v_call: TRBV2; cdr3_aa: ASSEYRGSYGYT
j_call: TRBJ2-7; clone_size: NA; v_call: TRBV9; cdr3_aa: ASSQTFRDRSSYEQY
j_call: TRBJ1-1; clone_size: NA; v_call: TRBV18; cdr3_aa: ASSPLEGINTEAF
j_call: TRBJ1-3; clone_size: NA; v_call: TRBV12-3/TRBV12-4; cdr3_aa: ASSPTTSGNTIY
j_call: TRBJ1-1; clone_size: NA; v_call: TRBV7-9; cdr3_aa: ASSSDRGDTEAF
j_call: TRBJ2-1; clone_size: NA; v_call: TRBV9; cdr3_aa: ASSPYFPRTSGTYGNEQF
j_call: TRBJ2-7; clone_size: NA; v_call: TRBV6-2/TRBV6-3; cdr3_aa: ASSLSDRVAYEQY
j_call: TRBJ1-6; clone_size: NA; v_call: TRBV4-1; cdr3_aa: ASSHRDRVRSSYNSPLH
j_call: TRBJ2-5; clone_size: NA; v_call: TRBV5-1; cdr3_aa: ASSGAQGETQY
j_call: TRBJ1-1; clone_size: once; v_call: TRBV5-1; cdr3_aa: ASVGTGIMNTEAF
j_call: TRBJ2-3; clone_size: NA; v_call: TRBV2; cdr3_aa: ASSGASGGIGTDTQY
j_call: TRBJ1-1; clone_size: NA; v_call: TRBV29-1; cdr3_aa: SARTGDEAF
j_call: TRBJ2-3; clone_size: NA; v_call: TRBV6-1; cdr3_aa: ASTASGGPQQY
j_call: TRBJ2-2; clone_size: NA; v_call: TRBV4-2; cdr3_aa: ASPIAGGTGTGELF
j_call: TRBJ1-1; clone_size: NA; v_call: TRBV14; cdr3_aa: ASSQDLGFTEAF
j_call: TRBJ1-6; clone_size: NA; v_call: TRBV18; cdr3_aa: ASSPKGGSPLH
j_call: TRBJ2-2; clone_size: NA; v_call: TRBV18; cdr3_aa: ASSPTTGRGENTGELF
j_call: TRBJ2-1; clone_size: NA; v_call: TRBV29-1; cdr3_aa: SVTGNGATNEQF
j_call: TRBJ2-2; clone_size: once; v_call: TRBV5-1; cdr3_aa: ASSFYPGNTGELF
j_call: TRBJ2-2; clone_size: NA; v_call: TRBV12-3/TRBV12-4; cdr3_aa: ASSFLLANGELF
j_call: TRBJ1-2; clone_size: NA; v_call: TRBV5-4; cdr3_aa: ASSREQGVNGYT
j_call: TRBJ2-3; clone_size: NA; v_call: TRBV7-8; cdr3_aa: ASSSRISDTQY
j_call: TRBJ2-7; clone_size: NA; v_call: TRBV9; cdr3_aa: ASSVGSQGIHEQY
j_call: TRBJ2-1; clone_size: NA; v_call: TRBV12-3/TRBV12-4; cdr3_aa: ASSQGGSSYNEQF
j_call: TRBJ2-5; clone_size: once; v_call: TRBV3-1; cdr3_aa: ASSGAVQETQY
j_call: TRBJ2-3; clone_size: NA; v_call: TRBV7-9; cdr3_aa: ASSLLSSTDTQY
j_call: TRBJ2-1; clone_size: NA; v_call: TRBV28; cdr3_aa: ASSRLSGGAYNEQF
j_call: TRBJ2-2; clone_size: NA; v_call: TRBV5-5; cdr3_aa: ASSLVVGELF
j_call: TRBJ2-1; clone_size: NA; v_call: TRBV20-1; cdr3_aa: SARVIAGDYNEQF
j_call: TRBJ2-1; clone_size: once; v_call: TRBV4-1; cdr3_aa: ASSQEAQGYNEQF
j_call: TRBJ2-7; clone_size: NA; v_call: TRBV20-1; cdr3_aa: SAGRDEGQY